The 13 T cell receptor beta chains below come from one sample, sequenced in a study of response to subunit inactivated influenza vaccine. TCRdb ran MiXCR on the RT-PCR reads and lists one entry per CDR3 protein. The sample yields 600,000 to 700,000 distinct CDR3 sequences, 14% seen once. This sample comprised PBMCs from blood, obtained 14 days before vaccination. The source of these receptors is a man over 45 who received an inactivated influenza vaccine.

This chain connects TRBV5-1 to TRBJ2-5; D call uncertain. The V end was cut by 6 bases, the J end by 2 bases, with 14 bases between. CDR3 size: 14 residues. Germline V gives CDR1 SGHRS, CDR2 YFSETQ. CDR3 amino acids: CASNWIGDQETQYF. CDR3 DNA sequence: TGCGCCAGCAATTGGATCGGTGATCAAGAGACCCAGTACTTC.

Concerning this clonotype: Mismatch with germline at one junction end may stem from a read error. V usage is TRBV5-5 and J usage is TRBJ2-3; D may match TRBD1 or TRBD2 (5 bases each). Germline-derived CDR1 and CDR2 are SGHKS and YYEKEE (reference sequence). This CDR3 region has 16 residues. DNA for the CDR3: TGTGCCAACAGCTTGTTGCCGGGGCCTAGCACAGATACGCAGTATTTT. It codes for CANSLLPGPSTDTQYF.

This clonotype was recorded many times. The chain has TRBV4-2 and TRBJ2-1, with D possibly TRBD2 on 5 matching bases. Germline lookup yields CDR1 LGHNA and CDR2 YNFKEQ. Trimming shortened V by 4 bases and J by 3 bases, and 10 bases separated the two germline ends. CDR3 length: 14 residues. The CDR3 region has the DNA TGTGCCAGCAGCCGCCGGGAAGTCTACAATGAGCAGTTCTTC. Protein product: CASSRREVYNEQFF.

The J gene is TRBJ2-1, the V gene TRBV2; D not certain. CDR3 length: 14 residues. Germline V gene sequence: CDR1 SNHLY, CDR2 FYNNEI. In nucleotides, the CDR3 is TGTGCTTCCTGTGTGCGGAACTCCTACAATGAGCAGTTCTTC. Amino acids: CASCVRNSYNEQFF.

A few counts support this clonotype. Here the CDR3 DNA reads TGTGCCAGCAGCGGTGGACTCATTTCCTACAATGAGCAGTTCTTC. Its protein is CASSGGLISYNEQFF. This rearrangement joins TRBV7-9 to TRBJ2-1, with a possible D match to TRBD2 (5 bases). Trimming left V 5 bases short and J 1 base short, with 12 bases between. The CDR3 spans 15 residues. Per germline, CDR1 SEHNR and CDR2 FQNEAQ (reference sequence).

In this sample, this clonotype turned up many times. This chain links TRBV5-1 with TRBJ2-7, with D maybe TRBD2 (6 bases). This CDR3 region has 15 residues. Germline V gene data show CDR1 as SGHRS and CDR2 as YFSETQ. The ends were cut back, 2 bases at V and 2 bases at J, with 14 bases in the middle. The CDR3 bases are TGCGCCAGCAGCTTAACCGGGAGACCCCCCTACGAGCAGTACTTC. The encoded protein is CASSLTGRPPYEQYF.

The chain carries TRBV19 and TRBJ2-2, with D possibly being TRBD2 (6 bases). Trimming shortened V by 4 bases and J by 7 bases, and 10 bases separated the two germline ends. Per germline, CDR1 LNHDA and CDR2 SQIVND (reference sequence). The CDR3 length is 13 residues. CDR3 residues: CASSTRRGGELFF. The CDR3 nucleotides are TGTGCCAGTAGTACACGGCGGGGCGGGGAGCTGTTTTTT.

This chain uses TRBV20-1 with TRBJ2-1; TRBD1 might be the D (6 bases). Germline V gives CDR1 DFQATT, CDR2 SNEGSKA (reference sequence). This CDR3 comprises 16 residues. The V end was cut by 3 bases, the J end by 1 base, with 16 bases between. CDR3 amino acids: CSASPTGSRSYNEQFF. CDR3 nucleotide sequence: TGCAGTGCTAGTCCTACAGGGTCTCGATCCTACAATGAGCAGTTCTTC.

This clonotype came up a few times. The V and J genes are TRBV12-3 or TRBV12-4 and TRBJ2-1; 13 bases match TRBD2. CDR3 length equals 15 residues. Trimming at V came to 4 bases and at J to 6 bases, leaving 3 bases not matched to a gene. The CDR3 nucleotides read TGTGCCAGCAGTTCGGGACTAGCGGGGAGCAATGAGCAGTTCTTC. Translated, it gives CASSSGLAGSNEQFF.

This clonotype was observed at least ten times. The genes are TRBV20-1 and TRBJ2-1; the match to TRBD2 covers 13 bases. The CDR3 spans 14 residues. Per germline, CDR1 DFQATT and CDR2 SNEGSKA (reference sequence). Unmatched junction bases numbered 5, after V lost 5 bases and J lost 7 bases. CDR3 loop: CSAGTSGTVNEQFF. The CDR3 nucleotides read TGCAGTGCTGGGACTAGCGGGACAGTAAATGAGCAGTTCTTC.

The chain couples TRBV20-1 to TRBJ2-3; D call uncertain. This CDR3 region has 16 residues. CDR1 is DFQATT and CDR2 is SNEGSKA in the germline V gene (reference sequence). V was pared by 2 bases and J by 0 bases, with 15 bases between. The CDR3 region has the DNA TGCAGTGCTAGAACCGGCTCAGCCGTGAGCACAGATACGCAGTATTTT. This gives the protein CSARTGSAVSTDTQYF.

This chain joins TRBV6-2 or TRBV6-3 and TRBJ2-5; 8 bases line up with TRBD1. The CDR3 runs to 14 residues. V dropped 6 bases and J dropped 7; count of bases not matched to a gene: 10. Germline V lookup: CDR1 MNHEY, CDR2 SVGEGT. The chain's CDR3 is CASSPTGASRTQYF. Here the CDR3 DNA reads TGTGCCAGCAGCCCGACAGGGGCTTCAAGGACCCAGTACTTC.

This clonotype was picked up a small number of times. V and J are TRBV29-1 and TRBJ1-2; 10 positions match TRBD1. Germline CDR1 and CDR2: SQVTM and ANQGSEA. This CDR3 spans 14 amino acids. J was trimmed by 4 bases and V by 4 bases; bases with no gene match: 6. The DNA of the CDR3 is TGCAGCGTTGTTCAGGACAGGGGGTTCTATGGCTACACCTTC. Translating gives CSVVQDRGFYGYTF. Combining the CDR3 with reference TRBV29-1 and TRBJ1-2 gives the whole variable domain SAVISQKPSRDICQRGTSLTIQCQVDSQVTMMFWYRQQPGQSLTLIATANQGSEATYESGFVIDKFPISRPNLTFSTLTVSNMSPEDSSIYLCSVVQDRGFYGYTFGSGTRLTVV.